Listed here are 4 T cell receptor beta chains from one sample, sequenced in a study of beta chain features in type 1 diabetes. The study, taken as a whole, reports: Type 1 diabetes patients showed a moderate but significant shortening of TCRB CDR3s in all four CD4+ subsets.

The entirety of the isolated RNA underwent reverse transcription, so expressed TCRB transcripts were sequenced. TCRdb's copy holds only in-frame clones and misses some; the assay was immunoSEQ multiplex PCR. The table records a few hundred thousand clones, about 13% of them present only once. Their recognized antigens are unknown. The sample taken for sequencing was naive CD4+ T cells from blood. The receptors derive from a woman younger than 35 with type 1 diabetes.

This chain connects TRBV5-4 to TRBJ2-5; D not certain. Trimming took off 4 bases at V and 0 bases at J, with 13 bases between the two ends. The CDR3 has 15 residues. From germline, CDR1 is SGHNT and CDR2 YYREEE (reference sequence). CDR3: CASSLGAGYQETQYF. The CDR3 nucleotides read TGTGCCAGCAGCCTAGGAGCTGGGTACCAAGAGACCCAGTACTTC.

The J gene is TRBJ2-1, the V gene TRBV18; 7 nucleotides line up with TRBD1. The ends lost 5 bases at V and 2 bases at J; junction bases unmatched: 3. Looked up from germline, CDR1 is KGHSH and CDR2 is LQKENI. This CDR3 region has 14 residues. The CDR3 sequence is CASSLQGTYNEQFF. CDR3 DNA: TGTGCCAGCTCATTACAGGGGACCTACAATGAGCAGTTCTTC.

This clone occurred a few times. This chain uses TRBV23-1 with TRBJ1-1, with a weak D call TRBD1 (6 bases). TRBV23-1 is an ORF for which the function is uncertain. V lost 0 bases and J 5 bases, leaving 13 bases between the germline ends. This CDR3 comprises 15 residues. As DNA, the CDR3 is TGCGCCAGCAGTCAATCAAATGTGAGGGGGACTGAAGCTTTCTTT. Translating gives CASSQSNVRGTEAFF.

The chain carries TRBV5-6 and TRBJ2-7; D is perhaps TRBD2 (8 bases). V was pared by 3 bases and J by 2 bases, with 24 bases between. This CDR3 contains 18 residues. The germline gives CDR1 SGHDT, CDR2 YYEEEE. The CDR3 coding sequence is TGTGCCAGCAGCTCAATTACGACCGGGAGGGGGCTCACCTACGAGCAGTACGTC. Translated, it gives CASSSITTGRGLTYEQYV.